A single T cell receptor (beta chain) is shown here with its context. It has no known antigen specificity. No base quality information exists; no much larger clone differs at one position. The data were obtained in a study of CD8+ T cells in alopecia areata (dated by TCRdb to the late 2010s). With respect to the entire study: The treated patients took part in an open-label pilot trial in which moderate-to-severe alopecia areata was treated with oral tofacitinib at 5 to 10 mg twice daily. Tofacitinib was given for 6 to 18 months, followed by 6 months of follow-up off drug to assess delayed response and recurrence. High-throughput TCRbeta sequencing was used to examine T cell clonal expansion in alopecia areata in both the C3H/HeJ mouse model and human patients. Scalp tissue and sorted CD4+ and CD8+ peripheral blood T cells from patchy and totalis/universalis alopecia areata patients and from healthy controls were covered by human TCRbeta sequencing. Tofacitinib-treated patients had biopsies at baseline and at 4 and 24 weeks of treatment, with a later scalp biopsy in several patients. Clonality in the scalp was compared among normal scalp (n=4), patchy alopecia areata scalp (n=8), and alopecia totalis/universalis scalp (n=8). RNA was extracted with the PAXgene miRNA kit for fixed scalp, the miRNeasy kit for PBMCs, and the RNeasy kit for mouse skin. Amplification of TCRbeta CDR3 regions was done by immunoSEQ multiplex PCR using 35 Vbeta forward primers and 13 Jbeta reverse primers. General conclusions and limits of the study: TCR sequences shared between patients were less clear than in mice, possibly partly because of HLA diversity in the patient population. Compared with normal scalp, lesional scalp had higher clonality and more expanded CD8+ clones, particularly in alopecia totalis/universalis, a pattern that suggests antigenic drive. Unlike mouse skin, which is dominated by gammadelta T cells, normal human skin has resident alphabeta T cells that are also sequenced, and this complicates analysis of the scalp TCR repertoire.

The method behind the library was the immunoSEQ multiplex PCR assay. To provide template for TCR sequencing, every sample had RNA extracted and reverse transcribed into cDNA. SuperScript III was used for first-strand cDNA synthesis, primed with a 2:1 mix of oligo-dT and random hexamers. A synthetic immune receptor repertoire was used to assess amplification bias, and residual bias was removed computationally. In the original analysis: Raw reads were preprocessed for error removal, and CDR3 was defined according to IMGT conventions as running from the conserved cysteine to phenylalanine. Clonality was computed as 1 minus the Shannon entropy, with the entropy normalized by log2 of the number of productive unique TCRs. CD4 or CD8 identity of scalp clones was inferred by cross-referencing scalp TCRbeta sequences with sorted blood CD4 and CD8 repertoires. Held by TCRdb, this immuneACCESS table contains in-frame sequences only and omits some clones. Under half of the omission traces to an unresolved V gene where checked; the cause of the rest is unknown. V, J and clone size derive from that table, while D and trimming were established from the DNA sequence. This sample gives approximately 150,000 clones in total; just over 65% of them show up just once. About an eighth of the sample belongs to the ten largest clones.

Measured from the cysteine to the phenylalanine, the CDR3 is 13 residues long. Only the CDR3 DNA is retained, 39 bases long and in frame from the first base. CDR1 MNHNY and CDR2 SVGAGI are derived from the germline V gene (reference sequence). Trimming takes 7 bases from V and 5 bases from J, and the germline ends sit 13 bases apart. The time point label of this sample denotes: baseline before oral tofacitinib. Lesional scalp punch biopsies and peripheral blood were collected from alopecia areata patients. After PBMCs were isolated by density centrifugation and stained for CD3, CD4 and CD8, a FACSAria was used to sort CD4+ and CD8+ T cells.

The chain is encoded by TRBV6-6 joined to TRBJ2-3; the D assignment is uncertain and may be TRBD1 or TRBD2, with 5 bases supporting each. The sample was CD8+ T cells sorted from blood, taken at week 0. This TCR was recovered from a human donor with alopecia areata. In nucleotide form, the sequence is TGTGCCAGCACAATCGGGACCGGAGATACGCAGTATTTT. This is translated as CASTIGTGDTQYF.